The 10 T cell receptor beta chains reported below all come from one sample, sequenced in a study of T-cell memory formation after mild COVID-19. TCRdb analysed the 5' RACE reads with MiXCR anew, one entry per CDR3 protein. Among approximately 490,000 distinct CDR3 sequences listed, roughly 21% were seen once. Sequencing was done on a sample of PBMCs or a T cell subset sorted from them (not recorded which). All receptors derive from an adult woman who had mild COVID-19 (a few samples of this study predate the infection). Cell type and time point are not known.

This clonotype has more than one count but fewer than ten. The chain carries TRBV29-1 and TRBJ1-2; D gene unclear. This CDR3 spans 14 amino acids. Germline CDR1 is SQVTM and CDR2 is ANQGSEA. V was shortened by 7 bases and J by 0 bases, with 15 bases between the two germline ends. Here the CDR3 reads CSALSEGANYGYTF. In nucleotides, the CDR3 is TGCAGCGCGCTTTCCGAGGGAGCTAACTATGGCTACACCTTC.

This clonotype appeared many times. The chain links TRBV7-6 to TRBJ2-7, with no clear D. CDR3 size: 15 residues. Germline V gives CDR1 SGHVS, CDR2 FNYEAQ. The germline V and J ends were trimmed by 0 bases and 3 bases, with 12 bases remaining between them. CDR3 sequence: CASSLAFGRDYEQYF. The CDR3 nucleotides are TGTGCCAGCAGCTTAGCGTTTGGCCGAGACTACGAGCAGTACTTC.

The CDR3 protein is CASSSLQAGAHGYTF. Written as DNA, the CDR3 is TGCGCCAGCAGCTCACTCCAGGCAGGGGCGCACGGCTACACCTTC. The rearrangement uses TRBV5-1 and TRBJ1-2; D might be TRBD1 (6 bases). Trimming cost V 3 bases and J 8 bases, with 20 bases left between them. Germline V gene lookup returns CDR1 SGHRS and CDR2 YFSETQ. This CDR3 has 15 amino acids.

The J gene is TRBJ2-2, the V gene TRBV6-5; D unclear. The V end was cut by 0 bases, the J end by 1 base, with 12 bases between. This CDR3 has 17 residues. CDR1 is MNHEY, CDR2 SVGAGI, per germline. In DNA, the CDR3 is TGTGCCAGCAGTTACTCGTGGCCGCCGATGAACACCGGGGAGCTGTTTTTT. Translating gives CASSYSWPPMNTGELFF.

This clonotype came up a few times. This chain joins TRBV12-3 or TRBV12-4 and TRBJ1-5; the match to TRBD1 covers 8 bases. The CDR3 runs to 16 residues. Germline trimming cut 4 bases from V and 6 bases from J; bases unmatched to any gene: 11. In nucleotides, the CDR3 is TGTGCCAGCAGTTCCTGGGCGACAGGGGAGGGTCAGCCCCAGCATTTT. This encodes CASSSWATGEGQPQHF.

The J gene is TRBJ2-5, the V gene TRBV7-6; no definite D call. V lost 0 bases and J 5 bases, leaving 22 bases between the germline ends. The CDR3 is 18 residues long. The germline gives CDR1 SGHVS, CDR2 FNYEAQ. The CDR3 DNA reads as TGTGCCAGCAGCTTAGCGTGGGTGGGCAGGCCTTCCAGGGAGACCCAGTACTTC. This translates into CASSLAWVGRPSRETQYF.

The chain has TRBV18 and TRBJ2-7; 9 bases line up with TRBD1. This CDR3 spans 17 amino acids. Trimming at V came to 6 bases and at J to 5 bases, leaving 17 bases not matched to a gene. Per germline, CDR1 KGHSH and CDR2 LQKENI. The CDR3 DNA reads TGTGCCAGCTCTCACAATGCCTCAGACAGGGGGGATAACGAGCAGTACTTC. Translated, it gives CASSHNASDRGDNEQYF.

This clonotype was picked up one time. One end of the junction fails to match germline, which may point to a read error. The chain joins TRBV11-1 to TRBJ1-1, with D possibly TRBD1 on 6 matching bases. The germline V gene has CDR1 SGHAT and CDR2 FQDESV (reference sequence). The CDR3 length is 12 residues. CDR3 amino acids: CASNLGGDEAFF. CDR3 in DNA: TGTGCCAGCAACTTAGGGGGAGACGAAGCTTTCTTT.

This clonotype came up a few times. V gene TRBV12-3 or TRBV12-4 combines with J gene TRBJ2-7; D remains ambiguous. V gave up 6 bases and J gave up 7 bases, with 19 bases separating them. CDR3 length equals 14 residues. The CDR3 DNA sequence: TGTGCCAGCAGCCACCCCCTAAGGTTGGGGGAGCAGTACTTC. Protein product: CASSHPLRLGEQYF.

This clonotype was counted only a few times. J is TRBJ2-7 and V is TRBV19; D gene ambiguous. Germline CDR1 is LNHDA and CDR2 is SQIVND (reference sequence). The CDR3 is 15 amino acids. V lost 2 bases, J lost 0 bases, and 11 bases lay in between. In nucleotides, the CDR3 is TGTGCCAGTAGTATATTTGCGGAAAGCTCCTACGAGCAGTACTTC. Its translation is CASSIFAESSYEQYF.